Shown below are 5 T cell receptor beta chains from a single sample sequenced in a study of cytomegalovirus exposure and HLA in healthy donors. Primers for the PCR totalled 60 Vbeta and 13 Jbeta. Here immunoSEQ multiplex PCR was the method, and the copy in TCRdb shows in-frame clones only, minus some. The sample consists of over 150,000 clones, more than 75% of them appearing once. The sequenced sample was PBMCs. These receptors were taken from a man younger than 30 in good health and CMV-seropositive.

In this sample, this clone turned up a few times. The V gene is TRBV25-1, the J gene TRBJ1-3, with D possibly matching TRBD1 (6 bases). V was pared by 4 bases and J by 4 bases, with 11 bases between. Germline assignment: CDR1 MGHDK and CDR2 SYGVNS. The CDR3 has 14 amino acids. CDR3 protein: CASSGEGEGNTIYF. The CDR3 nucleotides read TGTGCCAGCAGTGGCGAGGGGGAGGGAAACACCATATATTTT. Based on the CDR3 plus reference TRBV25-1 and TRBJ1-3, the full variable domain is EADIYQTPRYLVIGTGKKITLECSQTMGHDKMYWYQQDPGMELHLIHYSYGVNSTEKGDLSSESTVSRIRTEHFPLTLESARPSHTSQYLCASSGEGEGNTIYFGEGSWLTVV.

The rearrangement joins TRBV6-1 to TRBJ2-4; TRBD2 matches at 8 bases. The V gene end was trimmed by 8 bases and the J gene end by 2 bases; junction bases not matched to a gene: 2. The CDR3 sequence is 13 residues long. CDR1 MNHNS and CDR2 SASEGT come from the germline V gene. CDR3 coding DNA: TGTGCCAGCCGGGGGGGACCCAAAAACATTCAGTACTTC. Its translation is CASRGGPKNIQYF.

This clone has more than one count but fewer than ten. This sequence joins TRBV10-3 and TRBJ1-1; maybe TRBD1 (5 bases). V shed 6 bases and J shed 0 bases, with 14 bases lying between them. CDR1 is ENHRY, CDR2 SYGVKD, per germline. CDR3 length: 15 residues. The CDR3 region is CAIRAAGFLNTEAFF. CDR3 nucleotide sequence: TGTGCCATCAGAGCAGCAGGGTTCCTGAACACTGAAGCTTTCTTT.

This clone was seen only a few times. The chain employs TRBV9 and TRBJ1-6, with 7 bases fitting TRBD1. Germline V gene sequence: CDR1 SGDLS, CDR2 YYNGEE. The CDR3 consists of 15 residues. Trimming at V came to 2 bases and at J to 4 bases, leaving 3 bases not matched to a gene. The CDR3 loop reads CASSVGDSYNSPLHF. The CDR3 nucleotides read TGTGCCAGCAGCGTTGGGGACAGTTATAATTCACCCCTCCACTTT. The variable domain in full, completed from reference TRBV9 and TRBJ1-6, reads DSGVTQTPKHLITATGQRVTLRCSPRSGDLSVYWYQQSLDQGLQFLIQYYNGEERAKGNILERFSAQQFPDLHSELNLSSLELGDSALYFCASSVGDSYNSPLHFGNGTRLTVT.

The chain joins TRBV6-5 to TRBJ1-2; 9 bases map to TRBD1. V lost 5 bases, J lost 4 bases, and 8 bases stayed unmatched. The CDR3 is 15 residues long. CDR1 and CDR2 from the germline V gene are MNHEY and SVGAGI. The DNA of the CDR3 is TGTGCCAGCAGTCCCGGACAGGGGAGTACCTATGGCTACACCTTC. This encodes CASSPGQGSTYGYTF.